The clone carrying this T cell receptor beta chain was counted only a few times. Its antigen is currently unknown. 13 Jbeta primers and 60 Vbeta primers were used for the PCR. Produced via immunoSEQ multiplex PCR; TCRdb's table is partial and in-frame only. Counted here are a few hundred thousand clones, 80% occurring once; the ten biggest clones make up 0.3%. This specimen belongs to a study of cytomegalovirus exposure and HLA in healthy donors. Healthy donors of bone marrow made up the group. V was shortened by 6 bases and J by 7 bases, with 15 bases between the two germline ends. The CDR3 consists of 13 residues. Study-wide results and caveats: Most TCR beta V segments were productive about 90% or about 30% of the time in an earlier analysis. The authors enumerated 180 or so TCR beta chains as linked to cytomegalovirus. When a later analysis compared HLA-associated TCR beta chains with equally common others, the HLA-associated chains turned out to be more clonally expanded and to have lower generation probabilities.

The origin of this receptor is a girl aged 2-10 years in good health and CMV-seronegative. The specimen was PBMCs. The V and J genes are TRBV23-1 and TRBJ2-5, with unresolved D. TRBV23-1 counts as an open reading frame of uncertain function. As DNA, the CDR3 is TGCGCCAGCAGGTCCTCTCTGTTCGGGACCCAGTACTTC. Its protein is CASRSSLFGTQYF.